This TCR beta chain emerged from a study of OX40 agonist ivuxolimab in advanced cancers. Study information: Patients with hepatocellular carcinoma, melanoma, renal cell or head and neck cancer made up the dose-escalation patients. Roughly two fifths of patients had received prior checkpoint inhibitor therapy.

This clone was observed a few times. No antigen is known for it. Here immunoSEQ multiplex PCR was the method, and the copy in TCRdb shows in-frame clones only, minus some. The profile shows 60,000 or so clones, approximately 88% of them singletons. Findings and limits, study-wide: With doses of 0.1-3.0 mg/kg, partial responders showed among the lowest clonal expansion.

Trimming removed 5 bases from V and 2 bases from J, with 8 bases in between. CDR3 length: 13 residues. Germline V gives CDR1 SGHVS, CDR2 FQNEAQ. The TCR originated in an adult with an advanced solid tumor such as melanoma, head and neck, liver or kidney cancer. The rearrangement joins TRBV7-8 to TRBJ2-3; D not resolved. The source material was CD4+ or CD8+ T cells sorted from blood, sampled in a trial of the OX40 agonist ivuxolimab. In DNA form, the CDR3 reads TGTGCCAGCAGCCCTGGGATCACAGATACGCAGTATTTT. Amino acids: CASSPGITDTQYF.